This TCR beta chain was retrieved from a study of shared clonotypes between healthy human individuals (dated by TCRdb to the early 2020s). In terms of the full investigation: A couple of women and a few men aged 18 to 49 years were included in the cohort. For each donor, CD4 naive and CD4 memory were each given three plates, CD8 naive was given two plates, and CD8 memory was given one plate. Blood TCR repertoires of roughly five healthy adults were deeply sequenced to estimate repertoire size and the extent of clonotype sharing between individuals. Per donor, leukapheresis produced somewhere between about 0.94 and 10 billion PBMCs. To increase sequencing depth and limit assay-specific biases, TCR repertoire library preparation and sequencing were carried out by different laboratories using diverse techniques. What the authors observed across the whole study: The small number of donors limited the genetic and exposure-history diversity represented. Pairwise subsampling led to the expectation that sequencing depth would affect the degree of clonotype sharing among donors. Even with the large sequencing depth, rarefaction of the sorted-subset datasets indicated that sequencing was incomplete. Estimated clonotype richness was generally larger for naive than for memory subsets. When four donors were compared, the shared fraction of clonotypes was about 5.2% for naive CD4, approximately 3.3% for naive CD8, 2% to 2.5% for memory CD4, and under 0.5% for memory CD8. Sampling was limited to blood, and TCR repertoires in tissue likely differ from TCR repertoires in blood. Compared with non-shared clonotypes, the clonotypes found in all four sorted-subset donors had higher generation probabilities.

Inclusive of the bounding cysteine and phenylalanine, the CDR3 is 19 residues long. Only the CDR3 region is kept as DNA, spanning 57 bases read in frame from base 1. V lost 7 bases and J lost 0 bases, and the count of bases not matched to a germline gene is 15. CDR1 and CDR2 are read off the germline V gene as MDHEN and SYDVKM. The count of this clone is one. What antigen it recognizes has not been identified. It has no much larger one-base neighbor in the sample; base qualities were not kept. Healthy HIV-negative adults with no recently reported acute infections or vaccinations were included as donors. Every donor was a Caucasian adult residing in Nashville, Tennessee, USA. CD4+ T cells were enriched through magnetic negative selection, after which naive cells were positively selected on CD45RA and the remaining negative fraction served as the memory subset. Blood was collected by leukapheresis, and PBMCs were isolated by Ficoll-Histopaque density gradient centrifugation and then cryopreserved in liquid nitrogen vapor phase. Purity and quantity of every magnetically sorted T cell population were checked by analytical flow cytometry. Genomic DNA was isolated from every sorted fraction and measured by UV absorbance on a Nanodrop 2000c.

Using the deep immunoSEQ assay, multiplex PCR amplified TCR CDR3 regions from genomic DNA. Extracted genomic DNA from each cell subset was distributed evenly across all wells of several immunoSEQ 96-well plates, and each plate was treated as a replicate. For sorted subsets, about 200 ng genomic DNA, equal to some 30,000 T cell genomes, was loaded into each replicate PCR. Purified libraries were quantified with a Qubit 3.0 fluorometer, sized on a Bioanalyzer 2100, and re-quantified with the KAPA Library Quantification kit. Every immunoSEQ 96-well plate was sequenced on a dedicated single-read 150-cycle Illumina NextSeq 550 flow cell. In the paper's pipeline: The immunoSEQ output contained only junctional sequences without quality scores, so filtering could not match that applied to full-length reads. Sequences were annotated with PyIR, a Python wrapper for IgBLAST v1.9, using IMGT germline references to assign V/J genes and CDR3. Reads were filtered out if the reads had weak V/J assignments (E-value above 1e-6), no CDR3, stop codons, out-of-frame junctions, or ambiguous translated residues. V3J clonotypes were defined as sequences sharing an identical inferred V gene, J gene, and CDR3 amino acid sequence. Percentage overlap between repertoires was computed as shared unique clonotypes divided by the size of the smaller repertoire. Richness of each repertoire was evaluated using RTK rarefaction, the Chao1 estimator, and Recon v2.1 estimates of unobserved clonotypes. Generation probabilities for all TCRbeta clonotypes obtained by the gDNA method from four donors were computed using OLGA. TCRdb re-hosts the immuneACCESS table, in-frame sequences only. Its copies lack some clones; in the studies checked, an unresolved V gene accounts for under half of them, and the cause for the rest is not known. The V and J calls and the clone size are those of that table, but D and trimming were determined from the DNA. This sample holds roughly 2.5 million clones; 85% to 95% were observed only once. Clones ranked in the top ten supply about 0.13% of the sample.

This TCR was sampled from a man between 18 and 29 years old in good health. Sequenced input: naive CD4+ T cells sorted from blood. The sample's cell subset or site label, decoded: CD45RA+ positively selected. Recombination joined TRBV28 with TRBJ2-3; TRBD2 matches 11 bases in the middle. The CDR3 has the sequence CASTLGTSGGLGSTDTQYF. In nucleotides, the sequence is TGTGCCAGCACCCTCGGAACTAGCGGGGGCCTGGGTAGCACAGATACGCAGTATTTT.